Here is one TCR beta chain with its context. The antigen is undetermined. The length of the CDR3 is 15 residues. In germline, CDR1 is LGHDT, CDR2 YNNKEL (reference sequence). Trimming pared 2 bases from V and 2 bases from J, leaving 12 bases between. Sequenced by immunoSEQ multiplex PCR; TCRdb stores in-frame clones only, minus some. The data hold 110,000 to 150,000 clones, with 92% observed a single time. These data originate in a study of T cell responses to AZD1222 COVID-19 vaccine. Study conclusions and caveats: The sample set comprised mostly white British donors with more females, and clonal diversity was possibly underestimated. Samples come after the peak T cell response, not at day 14.

The source of this sequence is an adult in good health. The sequenced sample was peripheral blood, obtained on day 0 of AZD1222 vaccination. This sequence joins TRBV3-1 (or the pseudogene TRBV3-2) and TRBJ1-2; TRBD1 might be the D (5 bases). The CDR3 reads CASSQRTFVNYGYTF. The CDR3 DNA reads as TGTGCCAGCAGCCAAAGGACATTTGTAAACTATGGCTACACCTTC.